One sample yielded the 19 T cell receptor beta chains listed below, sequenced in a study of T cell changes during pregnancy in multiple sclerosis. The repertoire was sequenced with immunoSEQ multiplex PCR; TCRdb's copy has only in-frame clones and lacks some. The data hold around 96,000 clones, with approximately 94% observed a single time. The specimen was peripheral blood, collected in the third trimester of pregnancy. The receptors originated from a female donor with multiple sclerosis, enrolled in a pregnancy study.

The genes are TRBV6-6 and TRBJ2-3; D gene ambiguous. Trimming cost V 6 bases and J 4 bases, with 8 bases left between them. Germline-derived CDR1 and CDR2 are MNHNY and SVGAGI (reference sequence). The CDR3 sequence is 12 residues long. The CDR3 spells CASSPLSDTQYF. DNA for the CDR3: TGTGCCAGCAGCCCTCTTTCAGATACGCAGTATTTT.

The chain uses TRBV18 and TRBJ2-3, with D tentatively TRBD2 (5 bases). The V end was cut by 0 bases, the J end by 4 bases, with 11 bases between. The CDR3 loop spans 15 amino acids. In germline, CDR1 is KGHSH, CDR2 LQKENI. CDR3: CASSPPLTTADTQYF. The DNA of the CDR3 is TGTGCCAGCTCACCACCGTTGACTACGGCAGATACGCAGTATTTT.

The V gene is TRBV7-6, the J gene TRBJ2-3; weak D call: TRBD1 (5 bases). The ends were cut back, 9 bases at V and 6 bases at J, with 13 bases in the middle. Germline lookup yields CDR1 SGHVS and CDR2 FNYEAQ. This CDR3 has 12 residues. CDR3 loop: CASQGLGDTQYF. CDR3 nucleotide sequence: TGTGCCAGTCAGGGCTTGGGGGATACGCAGTATTTT.

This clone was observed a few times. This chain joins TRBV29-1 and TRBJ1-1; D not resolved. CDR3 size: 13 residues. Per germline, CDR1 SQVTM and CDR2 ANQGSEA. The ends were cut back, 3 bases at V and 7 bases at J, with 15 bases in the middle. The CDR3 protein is CSVDRHGIFEAFF. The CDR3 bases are TGCAGCGTTGATAGACACGGCATATTTGAAGCTTTCTTT. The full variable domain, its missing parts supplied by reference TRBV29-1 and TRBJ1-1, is SAVISQKPSRDICQRGTSLTIQCQVDSQVTMMFWYRQQPGQSLTLIATANQGSEATYESGFVIDKFPISRPNLTFSTLTVSNMSPEDSSIYLCSVDRHGIFEAFFGQGTRLTVV.

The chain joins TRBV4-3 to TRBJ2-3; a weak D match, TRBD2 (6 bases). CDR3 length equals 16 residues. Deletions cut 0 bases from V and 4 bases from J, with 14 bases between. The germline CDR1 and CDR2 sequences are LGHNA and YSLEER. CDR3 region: CASSQDHGSGADTQYF. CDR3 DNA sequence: TGCGCCAGCAGCCAAGATCACGGGAGCGGTGCAGATACGCAGTATTTT.

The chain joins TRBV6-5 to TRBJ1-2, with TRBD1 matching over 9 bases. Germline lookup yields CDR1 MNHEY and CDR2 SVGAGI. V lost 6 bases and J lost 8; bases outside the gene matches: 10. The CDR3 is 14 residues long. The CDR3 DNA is TGTGCCAGCAGCTCCCGGACAGGGGAGAGGGGCTACACCTTC. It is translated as CASSSRTGERGYTF.

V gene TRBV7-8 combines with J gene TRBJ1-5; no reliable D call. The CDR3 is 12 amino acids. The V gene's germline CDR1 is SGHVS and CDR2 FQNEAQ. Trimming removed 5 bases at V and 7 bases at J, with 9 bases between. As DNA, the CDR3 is TGTGCCAGCAGCGCAGATCTCCAGCCCCAGCATTTT. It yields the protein CASSADLQPQHF.

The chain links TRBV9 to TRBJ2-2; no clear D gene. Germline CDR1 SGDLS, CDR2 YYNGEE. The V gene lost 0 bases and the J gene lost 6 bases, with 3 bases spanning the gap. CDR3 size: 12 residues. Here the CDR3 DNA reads TGTGCCAGCAGCGTAGGGCCCGGGGAGCTGTTTTTT. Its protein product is CASSVGPGELFF.

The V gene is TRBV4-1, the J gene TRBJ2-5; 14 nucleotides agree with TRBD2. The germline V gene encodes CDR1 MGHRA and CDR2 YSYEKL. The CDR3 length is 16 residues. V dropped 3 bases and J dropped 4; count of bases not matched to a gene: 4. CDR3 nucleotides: TGCGCCAGCAGCCAGACTAGCGGGAGGGATCGAGAGACCCAGTACTTC. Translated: CASSQTSGRDRETQYF.

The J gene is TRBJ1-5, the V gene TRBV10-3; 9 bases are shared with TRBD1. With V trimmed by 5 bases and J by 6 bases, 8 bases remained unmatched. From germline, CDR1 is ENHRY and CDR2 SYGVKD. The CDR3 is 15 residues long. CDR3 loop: CAISSDRGWGQPQHF. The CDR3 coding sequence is TGTGCCATCAGTTCGGACAGGGGCTGGGGTCAGCCCCAGCATTTT.

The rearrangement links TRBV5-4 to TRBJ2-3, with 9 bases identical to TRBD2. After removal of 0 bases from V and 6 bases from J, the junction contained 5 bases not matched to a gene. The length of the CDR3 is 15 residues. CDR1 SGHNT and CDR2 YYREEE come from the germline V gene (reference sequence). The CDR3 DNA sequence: TGTGCCAGCAGCTTGGTTAGCGGGAGACTTGATACGCAGTATTTT. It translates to CASSLVSGRLDTQYF.

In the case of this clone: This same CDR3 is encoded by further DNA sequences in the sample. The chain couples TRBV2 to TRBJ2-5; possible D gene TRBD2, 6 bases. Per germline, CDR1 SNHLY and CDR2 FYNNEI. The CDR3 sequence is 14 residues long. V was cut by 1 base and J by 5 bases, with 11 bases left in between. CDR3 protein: CASSEGRGGETQYF. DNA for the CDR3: TGTGCCAGCAGTGAAGGGAGGGGTGGCGAGACCCAGTACTTC.

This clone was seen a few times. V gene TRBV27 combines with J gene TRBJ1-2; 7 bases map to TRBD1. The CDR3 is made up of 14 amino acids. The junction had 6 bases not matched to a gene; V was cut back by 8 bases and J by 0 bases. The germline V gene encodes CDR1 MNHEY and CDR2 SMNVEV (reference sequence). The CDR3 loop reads CASAIQGANYGYTF. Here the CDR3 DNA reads TGTGCCAGCGCTATTCAGGGGGCTAACTATGGCTACACCTTC.

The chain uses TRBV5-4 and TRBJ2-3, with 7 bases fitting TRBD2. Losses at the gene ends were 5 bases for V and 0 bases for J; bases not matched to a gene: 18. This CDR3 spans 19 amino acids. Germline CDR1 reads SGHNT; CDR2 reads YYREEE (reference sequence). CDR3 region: CASSYVGRAAPTSTDTQYF. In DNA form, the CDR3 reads TGTGCCAGCAGTTACGTAGGGAGGGCCGCTCCAACTAGCACAGATACGCAGTATTTT.

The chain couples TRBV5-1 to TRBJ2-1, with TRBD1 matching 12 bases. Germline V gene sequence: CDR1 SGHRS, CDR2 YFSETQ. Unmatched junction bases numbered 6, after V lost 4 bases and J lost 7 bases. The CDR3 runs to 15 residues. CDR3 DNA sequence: TGCGCCAGCAGCACCGGGACAGGGGGCTGGAATGAGCAGTTCTTC. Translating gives CASSTGTGGWNEQFF.

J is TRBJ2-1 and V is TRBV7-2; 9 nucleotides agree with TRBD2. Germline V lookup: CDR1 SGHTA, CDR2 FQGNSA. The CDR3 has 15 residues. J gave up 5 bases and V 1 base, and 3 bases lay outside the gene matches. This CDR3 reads CASSLVGLANNEQFF. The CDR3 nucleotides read TGTGCCAGCAGCTTAGTGGGACTAGCTAACAATGAGCAGTTCTTC.

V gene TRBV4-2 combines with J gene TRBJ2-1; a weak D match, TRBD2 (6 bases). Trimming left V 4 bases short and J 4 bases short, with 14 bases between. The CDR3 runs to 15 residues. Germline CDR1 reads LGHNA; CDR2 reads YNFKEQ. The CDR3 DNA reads TGTGCCAGCAGCCGGGGGGTAGCGGAGTACAATGAGCAGTTCTTC. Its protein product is CASSRGVAEYNEQFF.

In DNA form, the CDR3 reads TGTGCCAGCAGCTTATTTTTACGGGGAGCTAACTATGGCTACACCTTC. Its protein is CASSLFLRGANYGYTF. This chain joins TRBV11-2 and TRBJ1-2; D unclear. CDR3 length: 16 amino acids. In germline, CDR1 is SGHAT, CDR2 FQNNGV. The V end lost 2 bases, the J end lost 0 bases, and 13 bases lay between the germline ends.

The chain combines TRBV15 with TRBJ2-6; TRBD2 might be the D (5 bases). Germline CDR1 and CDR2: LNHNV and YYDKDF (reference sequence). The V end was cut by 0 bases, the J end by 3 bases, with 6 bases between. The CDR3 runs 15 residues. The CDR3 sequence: CATSRDGGGANVLTF. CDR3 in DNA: TGTGCCACCAGCAGAGATGGAGGTGGGGCCAACGTCCTGACTTTC.